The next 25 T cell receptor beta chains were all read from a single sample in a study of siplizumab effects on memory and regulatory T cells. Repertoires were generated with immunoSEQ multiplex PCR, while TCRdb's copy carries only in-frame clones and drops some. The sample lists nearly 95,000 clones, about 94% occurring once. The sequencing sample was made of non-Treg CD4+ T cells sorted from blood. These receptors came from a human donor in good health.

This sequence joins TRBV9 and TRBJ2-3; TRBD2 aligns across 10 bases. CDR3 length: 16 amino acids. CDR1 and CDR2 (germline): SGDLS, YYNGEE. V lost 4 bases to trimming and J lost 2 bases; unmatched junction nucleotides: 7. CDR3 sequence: CASSQASGSVTDTQYF. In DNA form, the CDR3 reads TGTGCCAGCAGCCAGGCTAGCGGGAGCGTCACAGATACGCAGTATTTT.

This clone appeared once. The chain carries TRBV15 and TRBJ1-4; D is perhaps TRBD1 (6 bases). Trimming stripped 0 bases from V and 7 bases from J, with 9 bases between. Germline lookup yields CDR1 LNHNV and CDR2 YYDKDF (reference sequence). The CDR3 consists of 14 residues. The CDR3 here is CATSREGAIEKLFF. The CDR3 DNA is TGTGCCACCAGCAGAGAGGGGGCGATTGAAAAACTGTTTTTT.

CDR3 region: CASSDPPCGTGEFGNQPQHF. Here the CDR3 DNA reads TGTGCCAGCAGTGACCCTCCCTGCGGGACAGGGGAGTTTGGCAATCAGCCCCAGCATTTT. V usage is TRBV6-4 and J usage is TRBJ1-5; 10 nucleotides line up with TRBD1. In germline, CDR1 is MRHNA, CDR2 SNTAGT. This CDR3 region has 20 residues. V was clipped by 2 bases and J by 2 bases; unmatched bases: 15.

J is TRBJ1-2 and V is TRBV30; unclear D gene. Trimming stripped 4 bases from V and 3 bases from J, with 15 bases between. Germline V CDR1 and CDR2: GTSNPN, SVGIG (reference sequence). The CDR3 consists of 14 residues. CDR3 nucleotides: TGTGCCTGGACCGGAGAGGGCAGACACTATGGCTACACCTTC. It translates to CAWTGEGRHYGYTF.

CDR3 coding DNA: TGTGCCAGCAGTGCAGGCAGAGGCTATGGCTACACCTTC. It codes for CASSAGRGYGYTF. V usage is TRBV2 and J usage is TRBJ1-2; the D is unclear. The CDR3 loop spans 13 amino acids. CDR1 is SNHLY and CDR2 is FYNNEI in the germline V gene. V lost 4 bases, J lost 4 bases, and 10 bases lay in between. Full variable domain (missing parts from reference TRBV2 and TRBJ1-2): EPEVTQTPSHQVTQMGQEVILRCVPISNHLYFYWYRQILGQKVEFLVSFYNNEISEKSEIFDDQFSVERPDGSNFTLKIRSTKLEDSAMYFCASSAGRGYGYTFGSGTRLTVV.

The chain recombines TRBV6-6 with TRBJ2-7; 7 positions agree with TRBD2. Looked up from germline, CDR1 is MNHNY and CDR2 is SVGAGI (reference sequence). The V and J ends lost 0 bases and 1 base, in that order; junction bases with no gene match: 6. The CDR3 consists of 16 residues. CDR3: CASSYSLGGSSYEQYF. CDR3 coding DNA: TGTGCCAGCAGTTACTCGCTGGGCGGGAGTTCCTACGAGCAGTACTTC.

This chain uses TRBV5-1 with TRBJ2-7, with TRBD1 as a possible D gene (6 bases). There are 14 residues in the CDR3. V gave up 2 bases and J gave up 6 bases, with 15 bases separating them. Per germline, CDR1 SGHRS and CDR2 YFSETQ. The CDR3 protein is CASSFVQGFGEQYF. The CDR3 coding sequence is TGCGCCAGCAGCTTTGTACAGGGATTCGGCGAGCAGTACTTC.

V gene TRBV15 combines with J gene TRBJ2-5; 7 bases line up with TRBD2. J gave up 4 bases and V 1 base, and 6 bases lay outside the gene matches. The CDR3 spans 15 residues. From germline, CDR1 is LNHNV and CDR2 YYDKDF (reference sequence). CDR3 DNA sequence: TGTGCCACCAGCAGAGTGGGGAGGGGAGGAGAGACCCAGTACTTC. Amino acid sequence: CATSRVGRGGETQYF.

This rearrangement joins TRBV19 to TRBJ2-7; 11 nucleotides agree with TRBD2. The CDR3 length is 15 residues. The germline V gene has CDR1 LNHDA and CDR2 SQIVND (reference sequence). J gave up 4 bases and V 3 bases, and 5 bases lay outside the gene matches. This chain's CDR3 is CASSMGGLAAYEQYF. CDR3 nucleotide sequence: TGTGCCAGTAGTATGGGGGGACTAGCGGCTTACGAGCAGTACTTC.

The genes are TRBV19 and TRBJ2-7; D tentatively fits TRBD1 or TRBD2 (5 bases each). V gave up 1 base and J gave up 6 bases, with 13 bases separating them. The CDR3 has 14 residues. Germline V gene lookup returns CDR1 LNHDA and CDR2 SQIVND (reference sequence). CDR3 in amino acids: CASSIVGGGAEQYF. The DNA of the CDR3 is TGTGCCAGTAGTATAGTTGGGGGTGGTGCCGAGCAGTACTTC.

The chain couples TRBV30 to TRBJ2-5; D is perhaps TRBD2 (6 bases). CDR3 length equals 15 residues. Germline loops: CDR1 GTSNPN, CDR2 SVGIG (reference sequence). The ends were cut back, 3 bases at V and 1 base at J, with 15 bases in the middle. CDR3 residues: CAWSRGDFFQETQYF. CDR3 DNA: TGTGCCTGGAGCCGAGGGGACTTCTTCCAAGAGACCCAGTACTTC.

The CDR3 region is CASSYEGGLATGELFF. Here the CDR3 DNA reads TGTGCCAGCAGTTACGAGGGGGGCCTCGCCACCGGGGAGCTGTTTTTT. The chain uses TRBV6-6 and TRBJ2-2; D may correspond to TRBD1 or TRBD2 (6 bases each). The V gene lost 2 bases and the J gene lost 4 bases, with 14 bases spanning the gap. The germline gives CDR1 MNHNY, CDR2 SVGAGI (reference sequence). This CDR3 has 16 residues.

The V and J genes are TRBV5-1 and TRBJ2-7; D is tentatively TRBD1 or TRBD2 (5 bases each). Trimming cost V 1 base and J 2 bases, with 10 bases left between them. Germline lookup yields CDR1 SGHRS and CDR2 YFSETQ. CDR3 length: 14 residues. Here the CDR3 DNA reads TGCGCCAGCAGCTTGACGCAGGGACCCTACGAGCAGTACTTC. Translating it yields CASSLTQGPYEQYF.

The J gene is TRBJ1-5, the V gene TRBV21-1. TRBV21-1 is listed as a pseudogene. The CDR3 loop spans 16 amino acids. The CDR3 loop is CASSKIVNRGNQPQHF. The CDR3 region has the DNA TGTGCCAGCAGCAAAATCGTGAATCGGGGCAATCAGCCCCAGCATTTT.

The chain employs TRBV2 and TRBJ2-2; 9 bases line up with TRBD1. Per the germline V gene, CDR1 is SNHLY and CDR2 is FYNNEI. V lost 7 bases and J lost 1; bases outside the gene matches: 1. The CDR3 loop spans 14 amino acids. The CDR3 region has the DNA TGTGCCAGCAAGGGACAGGGGAACACCGGGGAGCTGTTTTTT. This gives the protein CASKGQGNTGELFF.

DNA of the CDR3: TGTGCCAGCAGCCTGGGACTAGCGGACCAAGAGACCCAGTACTTC. It is translated as CASSLGLADQETQYF. The V call is TRBV11-1, the J call TRBJ2-5; TRBD2 matches 11 bases. The CDR3 covers 15 residues. CDR1 SGHAT and CDR2 FQDESV come from the germline V gene (reference sequence). V lost 5 bases to trimming and J lost 0 bases; unmatched junction nucleotides: 2. Supplemented by reference TRBV11-1 and TRBJ2-5, the full variable domain reads EAEVAQSPRYKITEKSQAVAFWCDPISGHATLYWYRQILGQGPELLVQFQDESVVDDSQLPKDRFSAERLKGVDSTLKIQPAELGDSAMYLCASSLGLADQETQYFGPGTRLLVL.

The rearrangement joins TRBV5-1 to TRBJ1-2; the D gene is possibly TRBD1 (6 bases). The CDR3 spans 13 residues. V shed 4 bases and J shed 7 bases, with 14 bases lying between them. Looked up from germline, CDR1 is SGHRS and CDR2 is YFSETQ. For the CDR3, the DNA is TGCGCCAGCAGCATAAACAGGGAAACTGGCTACACCTTC. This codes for CASSINRETGYTF.

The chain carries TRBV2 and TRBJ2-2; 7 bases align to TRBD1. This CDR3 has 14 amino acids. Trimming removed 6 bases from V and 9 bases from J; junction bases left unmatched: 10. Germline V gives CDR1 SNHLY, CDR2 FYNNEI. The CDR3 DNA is TGTGCCAGCAGCTGGACAGGCCAAGGCCGGGAGCTGTTTTTT. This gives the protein CASSWTGQGRELFF. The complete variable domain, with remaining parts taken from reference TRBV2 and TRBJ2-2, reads EPEVTQTPSHQVTQMGQEVILRCVPISNHLYFYWYRQILGQKVEFLVSFYNNEISEKSEIFDDQFSVERPDGSNFTLKIRSTKLEDSAMYFCASSWTGQGRELFFGEGSRLTVL.

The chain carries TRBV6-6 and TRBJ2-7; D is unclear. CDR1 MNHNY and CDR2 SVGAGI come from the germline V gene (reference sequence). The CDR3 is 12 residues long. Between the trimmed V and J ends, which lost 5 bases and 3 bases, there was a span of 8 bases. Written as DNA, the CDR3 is TGTGCCAGCAGTGTCGCCGACTACGAGCAGTACTTC. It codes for CASSVADYEQYF.

DNA for the CDR3: TGTGCCAGCAGCCGCCGGGGAGGGGTGGGCACTGAAGCTTTCTTT. This encodes CASSRRGGVGTEAFF. The chain combines TRBV5-6 with TRBJ1-1; the D gene is possibly TRBD1 (5 bases). Germline loops: CDR1 SGHDT, CDR2 YYEEEE. The CDR3 spans 15 residues. The V gene lost 4 bases and the J gene lost 4 bases, with 17 bases spanning the gap.

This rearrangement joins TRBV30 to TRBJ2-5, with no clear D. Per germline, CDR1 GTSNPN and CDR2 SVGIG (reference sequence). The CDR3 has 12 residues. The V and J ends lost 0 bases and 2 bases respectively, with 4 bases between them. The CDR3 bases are TGTGCCTGGAGTGTACAGCAAGAGACCCAGTACTTC. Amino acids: CAWSVQQETQYF.

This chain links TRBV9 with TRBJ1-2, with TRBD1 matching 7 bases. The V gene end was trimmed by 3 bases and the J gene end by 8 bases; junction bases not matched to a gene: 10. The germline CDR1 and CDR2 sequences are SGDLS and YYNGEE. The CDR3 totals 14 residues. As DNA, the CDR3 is TGTGCCAGCAGCGGCGGGACAGACCTATTCGGCTACACCTTC. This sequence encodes CASSGGTDLFGYTF.

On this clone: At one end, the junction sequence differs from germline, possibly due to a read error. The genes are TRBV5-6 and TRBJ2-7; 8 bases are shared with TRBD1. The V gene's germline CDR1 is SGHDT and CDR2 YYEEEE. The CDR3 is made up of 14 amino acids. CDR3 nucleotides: TGTGCCAGCAGCGGGACAGGCTTCTCCTCCGAGCAGTACTTC. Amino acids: CASSGTGFSSEQYF. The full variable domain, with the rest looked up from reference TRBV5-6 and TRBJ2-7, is DAGVTQSPTHLIKTRGQQVTLRCSPKSGHDTVSWYQQALGQGPQFIFQYYEEEERQRGNFPDRFSGHQFPNYSSELNVNALLLGDSALYLCASSGTGFSSEQYFGPGTRLTVT.

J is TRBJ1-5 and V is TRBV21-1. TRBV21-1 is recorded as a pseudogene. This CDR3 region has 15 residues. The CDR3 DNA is TGTGCCAGCACCCCGGGGGGACGGGGCTATCAGCCCCAGCATTTT. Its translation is CASTPGGRGYQPQHF.

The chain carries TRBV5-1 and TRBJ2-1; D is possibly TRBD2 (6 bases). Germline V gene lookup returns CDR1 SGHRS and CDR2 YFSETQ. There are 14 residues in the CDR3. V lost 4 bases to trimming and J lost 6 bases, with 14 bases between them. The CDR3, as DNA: TGCGCCAGCAGCCAAGGGGACTCTTTCAATGAGCAGTTCTTC. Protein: CASSQGDSFNEQFF.